Listed here are 24 T cell receptor beta chains from one sample, sequenced in a study of type 1 regulatory T cells. Antigen specificity for these receptors is unknown. TCRdb called the reads again in MiXCR, with one record for every CDR3 protein. The sample records tens of thousands of distinct CDR3 sequences, roughly two thirds being singletons. Sequenced input: cultured non-Tr1 T cells, either the whole culture or a sorted T cell fraction (not recorded which). All receptors come from a human donor in good health.

This chain links TRBV5-4 with TRBJ1-6; D is undetermined. Germline CDR1 and CDR2: SGHNT and YYREEE (reference sequence). Trimming took off 5 bases at V and 6 bases at J, with 6 bases between the two ends. The CDR3 covers 12 residues. CDR3 sequence reads: CASREANSPLHF. CDR3 nucleotides: TGTGCCAGCAGAGAGGCTAATTCACCCCTCCACTTT.

The V gene is TRBV27, the J gene TRBJ2-5, with D tentatively TRBD1 or TRBD2 (5 bases each). CDR1 is MNHEY, CDR2 SMNVEV, per germline (reference sequence). The CDR3 runs 16 residues. V lost 2 bases and J 4 bases, leaving 17 bases between the germline ends. CDR3 amino acids: CASSLRGEGWRETQYF. DNA of the CDR3: TGTGCCAGCAGTTTAAGGGGAGAAGGCTGGAGAGAGACCCAGTACTTC.

In its sample, this clonotype was seen once. V is TRBV7-2 and J is TRBJ1-4; 10 bases match TRBD1. Germline trimming cut 5 bases from V and 8 bases from J; bases unmatched to any gene: 5. Germline V gene data show CDR1 as SGHTA and CDR2 as FQGNSA. The CDR3 runs 14 residues. The CDR3: CASSRDRGYEKLFF. The CDR3 DNA follows: TGTGCCAGCAGCCGGGACAGGGGATACGAAAAACTGTTTTTT.

The genes are TRBV20-1 and TRBJ1-1, with D tentatively TRBD1 (5 bases). CDR3 length equals 13 residues. Germline V gene data show CDR1 as DFQATT and CDR2 as SNEGSKA (reference sequence). CDR3 protein: CTILEGIDTEAFF. CDR3 DNA sequence: TGCACCATTTTGGAGGGGATCGACACTGAAGCTTTCTTT.

This clonotype occurred a few times. V gene TRBV12-3 or TRBV12-4 combines with J gene TRBJ2-5; possibly TRBD1 for D (6 bases). V was pared by 3 bases and J by 3 bases, with 11 bases between. This CDR3 is 14 amino acids long. The CDR3 sequence: CASSFQGSKETQYF. In DNA, the CDR3 is TGTGCCAGCAGTTTTCAGGGGTCTAAAGAGACCCAGTACTTC.

The V gene is TRBV5-1, the J gene TRBJ2-2; D is unclear. Germline values: CDR1 SGHRS, CDR2 YFSETQ. Trimming took 3 bases from V and 1 from J, leaving 13 bases between them. CDR3 length equals 16 residues. The CDR3 is CASSCGLGLNTGELFF. CDR3 DNA: TGCGCCAGCAGCTGTGGTTTAGGGCTGAACACCGGGGAGCTGTTTTTT.

There are a few counts of this clonotype. V is TRBV20-1 and J is TRBJ2-7; D unclear. This CDR3 region has 15 residues. CDR1 is DFQATT, CDR2 SNEGSKA, per germline (reference sequence). Trimming pared 0 bases from V and 0 bases from J, leaving 12 bases between. CDR3 sequence reads: CSARDIKAFSYEQYF. CDR3 DNA sequence: TGCAGTGCTAGAGATATAAAAGCTTTCTCCTACGAGCAGTACTTC.

The chain uses TRBV2 and TRBJ2-1; 12 bases line up with TRBD2. The CDR3 runs to 15 residues. V trimming: 6 bases; J trimming: 4 bases; junction bases outside the gene matches: 4. CDR1 is SNHLY, CDR2 FYNNEI, per germline. The CDR3 spells CASSFLAGGYNEQFF. The CDR3 region has the DNA TGTGCCAGCAGCTTTCTAGCGGGAGGGTACAATGAGCAGTTCTTC.

V and J are TRBV7-2 and TRBJ1-2, with TRBD1 matching over 7 bases. V was pared by 5 bases and J by 3 bases, with 9 bases of the junction left unmatched. The CDR3 consists of 15 residues. CDR1 SGHTA and CDR2 FQGNSA come from the germline V gene. This chain's CDR3 is CASSPRTGEYYGYTF. CDR3 in DNA: TGTGCCAGCAGCCCTAGGACAGGAGAATACTATGGCTACACCTTC.

This clonotype was seen a single time. The chain joins TRBV12-3 or TRBV12-4 to TRBJ2-3, with 7 bases lining up with TRBD1. J lost 4 bases, V lost 8 bases, and 6 bases had no gene match. The CDR3 contains 13 residues. Here the CDR3 DNA reads TGTGCCAGCCGCTTAGACAGGGCAGATACGCAGTATTTT. It is translated as CASRLDRADTQYF.

The J gene is TRBJ2-3, the V gene TRBV10-2, with 16 bases that match TRBD2. The CDR3 has 19 residues. The V gene end was trimmed by 2 bases and the J gene end by 0 bases; junction bases not matched to a gene: 5. Germline V gene sequence: CDR1 WSHSY, CDR2 SAAADI. The CDR3 here is CASSEVGLAGGLSTDTQYF. For the CDR3, the DNA is TGCGCCAGCAGTGAGGTGGGACTAGCGGGAGGGCTTAGCACAGATACGCAGTATTTT.

The chain has TRBV19 and TRBJ2-7; TRBD2 matches 8 bases. This CDR3 comprises 16 residues. Germline assignment: CDR1 LNHDA and CDR2 SQIVND (reference sequence). V shed 4 bases, J shed 5 bases, and the junction held 13 bases outside the gene matches. The CDR3 DNA reads TGTGCCAGTAGTACATTTGTGGCGGGAGGCTCTGACGAGCAGTACTTC. Amino acids: CASSTFVAGGSDEQYF. The full variable domain, rest sourced from reference TRBV19 and TRBJ2-7, is DGGITQSPKYLFRKEGQNVTLSCEQNLNHDAMYWYRQDPGQGLRLIYYSQIVNDFQKGDIAEGYSVSREKKESFPLTVTSAQKNPTAFYLCASSTFVAGGSDEQYFGPGTRLTVT.

The chain combines TRBV20-1 with TRBJ2-7; D uncertain. V shed 4 bases and J shed 2 bases, with 6 bases lying between them. This CDR3 is 11 amino acids long. Germline-derived CDR1 and CDR2 are DFQATT and SNEGSKA (reference sequence). The CDR3 nucleotides read TGCAGTGCTACACCTACCTACGAGCAGTACTTC. Its protein is CSATPTYEQYF.

This chain uses TRBV5-1 with TRBJ2-2; D uncertain. CDR1 and CDR2 (germline): SGHRS, YFSETQ. V lost 0 bases and J 2 bases, leaving 8 bases between the germline ends. This CDR3 is built from 15 residues. The CDR3 protein is CASSLALGNTGELFF. For the CDR3, the DNA is TGCGCCAGCAGCTTGGCTCTAGGAAACACCGGGGAGCTGTTTTTT.

V usage is TRBV30 and J usage is TRBJ1-2, with D tentatively TRBD1 (6 bases). V was trimmed by 0 bases and J by 3 bases, leaving 8 bases between them. The germline CDR1 and CDR2 sequences are GTSNPN and SVGIG (reference sequence). The CDR3 covers 13 residues. CDR3 sequence (DNA): TGTGCCTGGAGTGTAGGGACACACTATGGCTACACCTTC. This codes for CAWSVGTHYGYTF.

This rearrangement joins TRBV2 to TRBJ2-3; D is ambiguous. The germline CDR1 and CDR2 sequences are SNHLY and FYNNEI. Trimming stripped 3 bases from V and 3 bases from J, with 7 bases between. The CDR3 runs to 13 residues. The CDR3 sequence is CASSEMRTDTQYF. Written as DNA, the CDR3 is TGTGCCAGCAGTGAGATGAGAACAGATACGCAGTATTTT.

This clonotype was counted only a few times. V gene TRBV5-1 combines with J gene TRBJ2-5; the match to TRBD2 covers 12 bases. The ends lost 3 bases at V and 2 bases at J; junction bases unmatched: 2. From germline, CDR1 is SGHRS and CDR2 YFSETQ. CDR3 length: 15 amino acids. The CDR3 DNA sequence: TGCGCCAGCAGCTCTGGACTAGCGGGGCAAGAGACCCAGTACTTC. Its protein product is CASSSGLAGQETQYF.

This clonotype was picked up a small number of times. This sequence joins TRBV19 and TRBJ2-3, with TRBD2 matching 8 bases. Germline trimming cut 3 bases from V and 9 bases from J; bases unmatched to any gene: 8. Germline CDR1 is LNHDA and CDR2 is SQIVND (reference sequence). CDR3 size: 14 residues. CDR3 bases: TGTGCCAGTAGTATTACGGGACTAGAAAGCACGCAGTATTTT. It specifies CASSITGLESTQYF.

This chain uses TRBV2 with TRBJ2-3, with TRBD1 matching over 8 bases. The CDR3 loop spans 15 amino acids. Germline V lookup: CDR1 SNHLY, CDR2 FYNNEI. The V and J ends lost 6 bases and 2 bases, in that order; junction bases with no gene match: 7. CDR3 in DNA: TGTGCCAGCAGGTCGACAGGGGTTAACACAGATACGCAGTATTTT. This encodes CASRSTGVNTDTQYF.

This clonotype was found a few times. As DNA, the CDR3 is TGTGCCAGCAGCCAAGGCCGGCAGAGCACAGATACGCAGTATTTT. Translation gives CASSQGRQSTDTQYF. This chain joins TRBV7-9 and TRBJ2-3; D is unresolved. The CDR3 is made up of 15 amino acids. The germline CDR1 and CDR2 sequences are SEHNR and FQNEAQ (reference sequence). Trimming took off 5 bases at V and 0 bases at J, with 12 bases between the two ends.

The chain is built from TRBV3-1 and TRBJ2-2, with D uncertain. The CDR3 runs 15 residues. V dropped 2 bases and J dropped 0 bases, with 7 bases sitting between them. CDR1 and CDR2 (germline): LGHDT, YNNKEL (reference sequence). Here the CDR3 reads CASSQLTPNTGELFF. CDR3 bases: TGTGCCAGCAGCCAATTGACCCCGAACACCGGGGAGCTGTTTTTT.

A single count supports this clonotype. The V and J genes are TRBV5-1 and TRBJ2-2, with 9 bases identical to TRBD2. V was pared by 3 bases and J by 6 bases, with 18 bases of the junction left unmatched. CDR3 size: 19 residues. Per the germline V gene, CDR1 is SGHRS and CDR2 is YFSETQ. The CDR3 loop reads CASSSKNNPGLAKPGELFF. The CDR3 nucleotides are TGCGCCAGCAGCTCAAAAAATAATCCGGGACTAGCTAAGCCCGGGGAGCTGTTTTTT. The whole variable domain, remainder taken from reference TRBV5-1 and TRBJ2-2, is KAGVTQTPRYLIKTRGQQVTLSCSPISGHRSVSWYQQTPGQGLQFLFEYFSETQRNKGNFPGRFSGRQFSNSRSEMNVSTLELGDSALYLCASSSKNNPGLAKPGELFFGEGSRLTVL.

This chain connects TRBV3-1 to TRBJ2-7, with 8 bases that match TRBD1. Per the germline V gene, CDR1 is LGHDT and CDR2 is YNNKEL (reference sequence). The CDR3 spans 15 residues. Trimming at V came to 4 bases and at J to 0 bases, leaving 5 bases not matched to a gene. In DNA, the CDR3 is TGTGCCAGCAGCCGCAGGACAGGGAGCTCCTACGAGCAGTACTTC. Amino acids: CASSRRTGSSYEQYF.

This clonotype was picked up one time. The chain combines TRBV20-1 with TRBJ1-1; TRBD1 aligns across 8 bases. The CDR3 has 13 amino acids. V shed 0 bases, J shed 11 bases, and the junction held 8 bases outside the gene matches. Germline-derived CDR1 and CDR2 are DFQATT and SNEGSKA (reference sequence). Written as DNA, the CDR3 is TGCAGTGCTAGAGATGTTACAGGGGGGTATGCTTTCTTT. Its protein product is CSARDVTGGYAFF.